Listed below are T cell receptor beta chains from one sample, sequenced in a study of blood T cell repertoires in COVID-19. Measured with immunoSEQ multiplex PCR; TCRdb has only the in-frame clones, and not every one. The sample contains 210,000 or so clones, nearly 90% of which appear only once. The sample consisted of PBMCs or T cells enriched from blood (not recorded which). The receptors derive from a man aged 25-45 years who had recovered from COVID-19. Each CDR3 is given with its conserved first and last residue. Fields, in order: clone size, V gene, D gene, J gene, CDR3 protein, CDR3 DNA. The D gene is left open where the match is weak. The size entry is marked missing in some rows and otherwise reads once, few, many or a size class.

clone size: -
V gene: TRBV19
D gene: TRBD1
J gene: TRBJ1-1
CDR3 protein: CASSRRDRLNTEAFF
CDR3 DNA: TGTGCCAGTAGTAGAAGGGACAGATTGAACACTGAAGCTTTCTTT

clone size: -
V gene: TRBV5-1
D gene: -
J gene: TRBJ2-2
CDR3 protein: CASSAALQNTGELFF
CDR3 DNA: TGCGCCAGCAGCGCGGCTCTCCAAAACACCGGGGAGCTGTTTTTT

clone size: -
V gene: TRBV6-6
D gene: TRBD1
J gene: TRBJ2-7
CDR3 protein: CASGDRGSYEQYF
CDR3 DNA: TGTGCCAGCGGGGACAGGGGATCCTACGAGCAGTACTTC

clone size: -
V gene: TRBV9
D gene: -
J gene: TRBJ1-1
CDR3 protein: CASSRQDSEAFF
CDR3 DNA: TGTGCCAGCAGCAGACAGGACTCTGAAGCTTTCTTT

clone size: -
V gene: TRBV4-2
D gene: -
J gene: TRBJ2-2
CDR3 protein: CASSLLPAWEGDTGELFF
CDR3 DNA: TGTGCCAGCAGCCTACTACCCGCGTGGGAAGGGGACACCGGGGAGCTGTTTTTT

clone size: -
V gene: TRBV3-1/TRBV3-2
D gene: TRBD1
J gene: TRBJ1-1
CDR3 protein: CASSQARSGTDHLNTEAFF
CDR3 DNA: TGTGCCAGCAGCCAAGCCCGTTCCGGGACAGACCATCTGAACACTGAAGCTTTCTTT

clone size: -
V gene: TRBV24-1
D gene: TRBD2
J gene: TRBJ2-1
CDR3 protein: CATSWAGGHNNEQFF
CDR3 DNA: TGTGCCACCAGTTGGGCGGGAGGTCATAACAATGAGCAGTTCTTC

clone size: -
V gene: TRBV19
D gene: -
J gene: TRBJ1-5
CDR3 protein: CASSPPPQGGNQPQHF
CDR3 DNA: TGTGCCAGTAGTCCACCCCCACAGGGCGGCAATCAGCCCCAGCATTTT

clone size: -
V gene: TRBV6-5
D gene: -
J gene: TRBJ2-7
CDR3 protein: CAGKTGSSYEQYF
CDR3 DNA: TGTGCCGGGAAGACAGGTAGCTCCTACGAGCAGTACTTC

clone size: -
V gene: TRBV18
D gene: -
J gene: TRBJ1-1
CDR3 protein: CASSPGAGGGGTEAFF
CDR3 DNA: TGTGCCAGCTCACCCGGGGCGGGGGGCGGTGGAACTGAAGCTTTCTTT

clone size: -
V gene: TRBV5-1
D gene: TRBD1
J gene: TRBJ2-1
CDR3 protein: CASATGTGSPEQFF
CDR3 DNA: TGCGCCAGCGCCACCGGGACAGGGTCCCCTGAGCAGTTCTTC

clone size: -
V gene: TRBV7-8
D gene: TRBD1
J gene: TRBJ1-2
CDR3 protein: CASSPRTGGIDYGYTF
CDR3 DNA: TGTGCCAGCAGCCCAAGGACAGGGGGGATAGACTATGGCTACACCTTC

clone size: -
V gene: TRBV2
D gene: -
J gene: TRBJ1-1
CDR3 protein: CASSITGITEAFF
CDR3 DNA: TGTGCCAGCAGTATCACAGGGATCACTGAAGCTTTCTTT

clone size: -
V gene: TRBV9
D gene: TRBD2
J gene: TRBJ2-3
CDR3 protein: CASSVGLAVNTDTQYF
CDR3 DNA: TGTGCCAGCAGCGTGGGACTAGCGGTGAACACAGATACGCAGTATTTT

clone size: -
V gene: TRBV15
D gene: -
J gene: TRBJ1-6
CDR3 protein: CATRMDSWNSPLHF
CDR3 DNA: TGTGCCACCAGGATGGACAGCTGGAATTCACCCCTCCACTTT

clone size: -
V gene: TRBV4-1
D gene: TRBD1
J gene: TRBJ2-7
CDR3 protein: CASSHVDRWSEQYF
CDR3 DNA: TGCGCCAGCAGCCACGTGGACAGGTGGAGCGAGCAGTACTTC

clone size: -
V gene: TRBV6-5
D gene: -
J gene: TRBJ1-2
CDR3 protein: CASSPEGQGHGYTF
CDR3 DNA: TGTGCCAGCAGCCCCGAAGGGCAGGGTCATGGCTACACCTTC

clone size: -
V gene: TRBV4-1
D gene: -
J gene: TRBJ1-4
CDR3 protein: CASSQLSPRGKKLFF
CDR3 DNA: TGCGCCAGCAGCCAACTATCCCCCAGAGGAAAAAAACTGTTTTTT

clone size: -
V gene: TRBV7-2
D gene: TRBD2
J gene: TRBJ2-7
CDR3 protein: CASSSAGGSYEQYF
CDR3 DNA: TGTGCCAGCAGCTCGGCGGGGGGATCGTACGAGCAGTACTTC

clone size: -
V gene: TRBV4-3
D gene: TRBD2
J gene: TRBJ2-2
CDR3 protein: CASSQAATSGGYTGELFF
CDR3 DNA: TGCGCCAGCAGCCAGGCGGCGACTAGCGGGGGTTACACCGGGGAGCTGTTTTTT

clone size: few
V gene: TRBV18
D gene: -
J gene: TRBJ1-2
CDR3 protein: CASSPSGMKGYTF
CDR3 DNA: TGTGCCAGCTCACCATCAGGGATGAAGGGCTACACCTTC

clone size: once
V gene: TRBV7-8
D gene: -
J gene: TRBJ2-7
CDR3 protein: CASSLGTVFYEQYF
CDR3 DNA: TGTGCCAGCAGCTTAGGTACAGTATTCTACGAGCAGTACTTC

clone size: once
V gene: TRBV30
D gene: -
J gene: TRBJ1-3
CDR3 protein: CVTVTDRILNTIYF
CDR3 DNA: TGTGTCACAGTCACCGACCGAATACTAAACACCATATATTTT

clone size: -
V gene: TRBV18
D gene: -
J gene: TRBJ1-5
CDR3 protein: CASSPGPGGNQPQHF
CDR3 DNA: TGTGCCAGCTCACCGGGCCCCGGGGGTAATCAGCCCCAGCATTTT

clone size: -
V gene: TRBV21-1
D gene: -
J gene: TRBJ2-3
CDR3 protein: CASSKGKDRYTSTDTQYF
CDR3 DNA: TGTGCCAGCAGCAAAGGGAAAGACAGATACACTAGCACAGATACGCAGTATTTT

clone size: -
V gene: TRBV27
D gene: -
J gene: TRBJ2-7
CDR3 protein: CATSYEQYF
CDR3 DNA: TGTGCCACCTCGTACGAGCAGTACTTC

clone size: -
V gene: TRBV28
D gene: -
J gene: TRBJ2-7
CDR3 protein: CASRTSGQGDYEQYF
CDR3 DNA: TGTGCCAGCAGAACTAGCGGTCAGGGGGACTACGAGCAGTACTTC

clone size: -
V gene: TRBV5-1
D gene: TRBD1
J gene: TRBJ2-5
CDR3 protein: CASKLRTGRQETQYF
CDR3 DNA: TGCGCCAGCAAATTGCGGACAGGCCGGCAGGAGACCCAGTACTTC